One T cell receptor (beta chain) is described in this entry. Antigen: not known. This entry belongs to a study of blood T cells in healthy people across ages. Broader study findings: PBMCs left unsorted prevented a conclusive naive versus antigen-experienced comparison.

Isolation of PBMCs gave at least 7 million cells per sample. Extraction of total RNA produced a minimum of 6 micrograms from each sample. The ends were cut back, 4 bases at V and 11 bases at J, with 23 bases in the middle. The CDR3 extends over 15 amino acids. From germline, CDR1 is MRHNA and CDR2 SNTAGT. Primers used in a second PCR of about 6 to 11 cycles were a sample-barcoded 5' primer and a J-beta primer mix. A single record per CDR3 protein comes from TCRdb applying MiXCR to the 5' RACE reads. The sample includes about 1.4 million distinct CDR3 sequences, approximately 59% of them seen just once.

Sequencing was carried out using blood. This receptor was obtained from a young man in good health. The chain uses TRBV6-4 and TRBJ2-5; weak D call: TRBD1 (5 bases). The CDR3 DNA follows: TGTGCCAGCAGTGCAAACGACAGACCTTACAATGAGCAGTACTTC. This encodes CASSANDRPYNEQYF.